Below, one T cell receptor (beta chain) is given with its context. This entry comes from a study of sequential checkpoint blockade in melanoma. Turning to the study itself: First-line arms were nivolumab then ipilimumab, or the reverse, randomized 1:1.

Treatment denoted: randomized to nivolumab then ipilimumab (arm A) or the reverse (arm B). PBMC sorting kept live CD3+CD8+ cells without CD19 or CD56. Repertoires were generated with immunoSEQ multiplex PCR, while TCRdb's copy carries only in-frame clones and drops some. The profile shows roughly 23,000 clones, around 75% of them singletons. The sample in question was CD8+ T cells sorted from blood (inferred from file names), obtained from a patient given nivolumab and ipilimumab in sequence. The receptor was derived from a human donor with melanoma.

The chain's CDR3 is CASGWGSSYNEQFF. The CDR3 nucleotides are TGTGCCAGCGGCTGGGGCAGCTCCTACAATGAGCAGTTCTTC. The gene calls are TRBV7-9 and TRBJ2-1, with D maybe TRBD1 (5 bases). This CDR3 has 14 residues. V lost 8 bases to trimming and J lost 0 bases, with 11 bases between them. The germline CDR1 and CDR2 sequences are SEHNR and FQNEAQ (reference sequence).